This T cell receptor (beta chain) was captured by sequencing in a study of regulatory T cells in long-lasting Graves disease. The study's findings and limits: More public clonotypes were shared by persistent patients (approximately 3,000) than by new patients (roughly 970).

Time point indicated: persistent/refractory GD, antithyroid drugs over 5 years with positive TRAb. Extracted PBMC RNA gave rise to the TCR library. With regard to this clonotype: Its matching antigen is unknown.

Sequencing libraries for TCR beta were prepared with iRepertoire HTBI primers and Arm-PCR of CDR3 regions. Per the study methods: Sample data revealed about 62 TRBV and 14 TRBJ segments. TCRdb analysed the multiplex PCR reads with MiXCR anew, one entry per CDR3 protein. The V and J calls here are based on TCRdb, not the publication. The table includes about 300,000 distinct CDR3 sequences, roughly a fifth detected once. Germline V lookup: CDR1 SGHAT, CDR2 FQNNGV. CDR3 size: 13 residues. V was pared by 11 bases and J by 3 bases, with 8 bases of the junction left unmatched. This material consisted of peripheral blood mononuclear cells (PBMCs), taken when the disease was refractory, from a patient treated with antithyroid drugs. The source is a female donor with Graves disease. This chain links TRBV11-2 with TRBJ2-7; TRBD2 aligns across 9 bases. DNA of the CDR3: TGTGCCTGGTGCAGTAGCGGGAGCTACGAGCAGTACTTC. Translating it yields CAWCSSGSYEQYF.